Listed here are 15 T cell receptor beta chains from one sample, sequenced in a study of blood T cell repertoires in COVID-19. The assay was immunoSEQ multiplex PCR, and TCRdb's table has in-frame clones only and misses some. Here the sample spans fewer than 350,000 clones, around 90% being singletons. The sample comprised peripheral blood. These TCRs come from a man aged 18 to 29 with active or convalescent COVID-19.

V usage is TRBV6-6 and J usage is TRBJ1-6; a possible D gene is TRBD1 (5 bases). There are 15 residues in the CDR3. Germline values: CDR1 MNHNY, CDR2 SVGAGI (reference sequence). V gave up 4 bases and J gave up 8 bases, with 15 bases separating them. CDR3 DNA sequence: TGTGCCAGCAGTTCCGTGTGGGGGGGTGATTCACCCCTCCACTTT. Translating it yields CASSSVWGGDSPLHF.

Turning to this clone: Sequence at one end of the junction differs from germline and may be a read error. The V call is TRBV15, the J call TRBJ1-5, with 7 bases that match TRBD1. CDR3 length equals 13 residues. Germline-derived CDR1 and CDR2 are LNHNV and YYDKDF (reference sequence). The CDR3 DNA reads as TGTGCCACCAGCGGAGACAGGGCTCAGCCCCAGCATTTT. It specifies CATSGDRAQPQHF.

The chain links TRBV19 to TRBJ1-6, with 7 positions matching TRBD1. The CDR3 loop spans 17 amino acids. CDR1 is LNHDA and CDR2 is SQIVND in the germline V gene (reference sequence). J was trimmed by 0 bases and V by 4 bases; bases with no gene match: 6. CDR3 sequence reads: CASSKTGTSSYNSPLHF. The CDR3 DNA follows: TGTGCCAGTAGTAAGACAGGGACGAGCTCCTATAATTCACCCCTCCACTTT. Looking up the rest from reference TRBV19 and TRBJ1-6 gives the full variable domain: DGGITQSPKYLFRKEGQNVTLSCEQNLNHDAMYWYRQDPGQGLRLIYYSQIVNDFQKGDIAEGYSVSREKKESFPLTVTSAQKNPTAFYLCASSKTGTSSYNSPLHFGNGTRLTVT.

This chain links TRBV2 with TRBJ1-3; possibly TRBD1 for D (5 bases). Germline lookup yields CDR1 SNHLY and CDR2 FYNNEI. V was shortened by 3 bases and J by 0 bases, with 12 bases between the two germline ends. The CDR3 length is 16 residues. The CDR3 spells CASSDQGLVSGNTIYF. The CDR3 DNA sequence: TGTGCCAGCAGTGACCAGGGCTTAGTCTCTGGAAACACCATATATTTT.

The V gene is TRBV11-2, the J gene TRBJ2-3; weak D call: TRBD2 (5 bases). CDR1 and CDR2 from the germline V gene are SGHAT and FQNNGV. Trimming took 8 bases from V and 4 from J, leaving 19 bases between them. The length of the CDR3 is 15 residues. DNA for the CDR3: TGTGCCAGCTCGGGGATTAAGGCGGATGCAGATACGCAGTATTTT. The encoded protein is CASSGIKADADTQYF.

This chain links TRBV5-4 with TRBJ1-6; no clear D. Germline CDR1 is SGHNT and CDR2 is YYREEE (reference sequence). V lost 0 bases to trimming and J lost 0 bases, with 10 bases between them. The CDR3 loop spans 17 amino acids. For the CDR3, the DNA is TGTGCCAGCAGCTTGGGGTCGCGGGCCTCCTATAATTCACCCCTCCACTTT. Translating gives CASSLGSRASYNSPLHF.

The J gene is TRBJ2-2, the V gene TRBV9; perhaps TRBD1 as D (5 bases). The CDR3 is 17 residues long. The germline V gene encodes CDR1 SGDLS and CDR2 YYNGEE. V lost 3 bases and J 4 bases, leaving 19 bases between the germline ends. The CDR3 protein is CASSAPSWGKGTGELFF. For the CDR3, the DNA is TGTGCCAGCAGCGCTCCTAGTTGGGGCAAGGGCACCGGGGAGCTGTTTTTT.

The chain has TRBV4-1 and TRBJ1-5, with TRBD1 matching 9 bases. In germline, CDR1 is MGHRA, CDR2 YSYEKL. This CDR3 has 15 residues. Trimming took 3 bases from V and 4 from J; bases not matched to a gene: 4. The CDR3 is CASSQPGTGNQPQHF. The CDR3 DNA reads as TGCGCCAGCAGCCAGCCCGGGACAGGGAATCAGCCCCAGCATTTT.

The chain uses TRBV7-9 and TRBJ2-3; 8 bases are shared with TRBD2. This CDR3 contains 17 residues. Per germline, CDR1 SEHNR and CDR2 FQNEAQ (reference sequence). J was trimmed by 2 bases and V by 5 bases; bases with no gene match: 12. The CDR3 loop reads CASSQIPGRGNTDTQYF. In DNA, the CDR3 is TGTGCCAGCAGCCAAATTCCCGGGAGGGGGAACACAGATACGCAGTATTTT.

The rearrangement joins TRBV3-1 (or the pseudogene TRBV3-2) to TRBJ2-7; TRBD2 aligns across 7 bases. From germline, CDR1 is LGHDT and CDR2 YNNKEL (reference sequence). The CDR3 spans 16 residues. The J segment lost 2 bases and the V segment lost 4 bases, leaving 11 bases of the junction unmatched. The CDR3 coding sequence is TGTGCCAGCAGCCGGCTCAGCGGGGCGATCGCCTACGAGCAGTACTTC. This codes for CASSRLSGAIAYEQYF.

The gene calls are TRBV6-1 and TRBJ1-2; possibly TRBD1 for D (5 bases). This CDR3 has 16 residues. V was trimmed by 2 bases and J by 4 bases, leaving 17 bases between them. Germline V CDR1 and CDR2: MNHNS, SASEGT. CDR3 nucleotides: TGTGCCAGCAGTGAATGGGATTTACAGGAGAGCTATGGCTACACCTTC. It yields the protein CASSEWDLQESYGYTF.

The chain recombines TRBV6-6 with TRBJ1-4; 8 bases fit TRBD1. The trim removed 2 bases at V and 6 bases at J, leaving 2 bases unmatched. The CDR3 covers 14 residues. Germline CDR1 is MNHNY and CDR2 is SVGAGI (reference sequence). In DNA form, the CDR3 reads TGTGCCAGCAGTTACAAACAGGGGGATGAAAAACTGTTTTTT. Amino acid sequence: CASSYKQGDEKLFF.

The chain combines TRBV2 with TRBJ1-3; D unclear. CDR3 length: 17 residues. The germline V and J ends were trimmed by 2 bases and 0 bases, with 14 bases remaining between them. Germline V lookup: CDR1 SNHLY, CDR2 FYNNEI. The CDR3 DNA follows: TGTGCCAGCAGTGAACGGGCAGGAGGAAGCTCTGGAAACACCATATATTTT. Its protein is CASSERAGGSSGNTIYF.

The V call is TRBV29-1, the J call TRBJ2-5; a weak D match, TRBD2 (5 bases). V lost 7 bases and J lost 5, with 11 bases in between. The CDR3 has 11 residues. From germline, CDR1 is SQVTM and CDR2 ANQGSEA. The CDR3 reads CSDGRGETQYF. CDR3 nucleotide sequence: TGCAGCGACGGACGCGGGGAGACCCAGTACTTC.

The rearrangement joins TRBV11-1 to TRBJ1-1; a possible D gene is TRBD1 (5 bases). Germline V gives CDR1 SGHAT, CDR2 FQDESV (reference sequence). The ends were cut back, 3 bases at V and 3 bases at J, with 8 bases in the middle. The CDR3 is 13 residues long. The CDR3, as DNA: TGTGCCAGCAGCTTTATGGGGCACACTGAAGCTTTCTTT. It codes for CASSFMGHTEAFF. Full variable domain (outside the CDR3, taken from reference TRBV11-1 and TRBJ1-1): EAEVAQSPRYKITEKSQAVAFWCDPISGHATLYWYRQILGQGPELLVQFQDESVVDDSQLPKDRFSAERLKGVDSTLKIQPAELGDSAMYLCASSFMGHTEAFFGQGTRLTVV.